A single T cell receptor beta chain is shown here with its context. This clonotype was counted at least ten times. It lacks a known antigen. No quality values exist for individual bases; no much larger clone is one base distant. Every donor was a healthy Caucasian. The twin cohort comprised three pairs of female monozygotic twins, all aged roughly 18 to 29 years. Positive isolation kits from Invitrogen were used to isolate CD4+ and CD8+ T cell populations. The library was made by 5' RACE. Sequencing instrument: Illumina HiSeq 2000. Template switching introduced a universal primer binding site; the final cDNA contained a unique molecular identifier, enabling accurate counting of TCR cDNA molecules. Specific primers in the conserved constant-segment region were used to synthesize first-strand cDNA for TCR alpha and beta chains. To control for contamination, every cDNA library carried two barcodes: a SMART-Mk sample barcode plus Illumina barcodes. TruSeq adapter sequences and Illumina sample barcodes were added in two successive PCR steps. TCR alpha and beta cDNA libraries were sequenced on the Illumina HiSeq platform with custom primers. The authors' pipeline ran thus. MiGEC processed the raw reads to extract unique molecular identifiers, while MiXCR was used to determine the CDR3 positions. For each individual, recombination models were inferred using an EM algorithm with the repgenHMM and IGoR tools. Shared clonotypes were analyzed with the tcR package in R, and sharing was normalized by the product of cloneset sizes. To study raw recombination free of thymic and clonal selection effects, out-of-frame nonproductive sequences were analyzed. The public reads were run again by TCRdb, first through fastp at Q25 and then through MiXCR, and only productive beta chains were kept. Entries are consolidated by CDR3 protein sequence, retaining the most common genes and DNA. TCRdb, not the original authors, processed these V and J calls. The sample table records approximately 230,000 distinct CDR3 sequences; 6.5% of these occur just once. The ten largest clones add up to just over 14% of the sample.

These data belong to a study of identical twins (dated by TCRdb to about 2016). Looking at the study overall: To test whether fetal clonotypes persist, this study deep-sequenced TCR alpha and beta repertoires from monozygotic twins, from unrelated adults of various ages, and from cord blood. Replicate twin experiments were performed at different times using different library preparation protocols to rule out contamination.

General findings and caveats noted by the study authors: The excess sharing between twins in beta out-of-frame sequences was weaker because fewer shared sequences reduced the signal-to-noise ratio. In monozygotic twins, recombination models systematically underestimated out-of-frame TCR alpha sharing, but the models matched the sharing seen between unrelated individuals. Zero-insertion analyses could be partly confounded by invariant T cells such as MAIT and iNKT, though diverse VJ usage argued against such confounding for most clonotypes. Abundant cord blood beta clonotypes had fewer insertions, young adult naive repertoires showed a similar but weaker trend, and memory repertoires showed no such trend. Because the same donors could not be followed over many years, the conclusions relied on cross-sectional statistical analysis. Out-of-frame TCR alpha sequences shared between twins showed an excess of low generation-probability sequences compared with coincidental sharing between unrelated individuals.

The germline V gene specifies ENHRY as CDR1 and SYGVKD as CDR2. Its CDR3 holds 20 amino acids, cysteine through phenylalanine. This entry keeps only the CDR3 DNA: 60 bases, framed from base 1. The junction shows trimming of 6 bases on V and 3 bases on J, and the gene matches do not reach 18 bases of it. This sample also belongs to another study, concerning T cells expressing NK-cell markers. As described in the second report: TCR beta-chain repertoires were profiled in sorted CD3+CD56+NKG2C+, CD3+CD56+NKG2C- and CD3+CD56-NKG2C+ T-cell subsets from roughly eight donors. Among the eight sequenced donors, seven were HCMV-seropositive and one was HCMV-seronegative. In several experiments an anti-gammadeltaTCR antibody was added to restrict sorting to alphabetaTCR-expressing T cells. For roughly 6 donors, the dominant CD3+CD56+NKG2C+ clonotypes were among the top 10 CD8+ clonotypes and accounted for about 1.0-7.5% of CD8+ T cells. Those dominant clonotypes were again the most abundant among CD3+CD56-NKG2C+ cells in several donors, at roughly 25-60.1%. Whether the expanded NKG2C-expressing T cell clones were specific for HCMV antigens remained unclear. The eight sequenced donors were randomly selected healthy volunteers, three men and five women. HCMV serostatus was determined by detecting HCMV-specific IgG in serum with a commercial ELISA kit. MIGEC was used to demultiplex reads and group reads by UMI, and MiTCR was used to assemble and quantify clonotypes. To exclude erroneous sequences, only TCR cDNA sequences supported by at least two reads were retained. The tcR package was used for downstream repertoire analysis, and clonotypes were matched across fractions by CDR3 nucleotide sequence plus V segment. VDJmatch was used to annotate antigen specificity against VDJdb, with one amino acid substitution in CDR3 allowed.

The sequence was collected from a woman between 18 and 29 years old in good health. Sequencing was carried out using CD8+ T cells sorted from blood. The rearranged segments are TRBV10-3 and TRBJ2-3, with 13 junctional bases fitting TRBD2. The nucleotide sequence reads as follows: TGTGCCATCAGCGCTGGACTAGCGGGGGTTTTCACCCCATCTACAGATACGCAGTATTTT. It codes for CAISAGLAGVFTPSTDTQYF.